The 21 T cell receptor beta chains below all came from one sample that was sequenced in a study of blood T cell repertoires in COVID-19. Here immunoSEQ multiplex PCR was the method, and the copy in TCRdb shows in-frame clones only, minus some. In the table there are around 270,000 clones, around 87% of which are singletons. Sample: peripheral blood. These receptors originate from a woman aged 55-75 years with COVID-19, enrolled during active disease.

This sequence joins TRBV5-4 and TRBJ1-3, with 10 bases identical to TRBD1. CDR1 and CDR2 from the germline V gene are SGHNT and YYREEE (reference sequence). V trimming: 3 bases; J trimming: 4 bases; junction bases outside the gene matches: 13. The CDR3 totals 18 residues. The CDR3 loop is CASSSGFDRGLRGNTIYF. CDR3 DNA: TGTGCCAGCAGCTCCGGGTTTGACAGGGGGCTAAGGGGAAACACCATATATTTT.

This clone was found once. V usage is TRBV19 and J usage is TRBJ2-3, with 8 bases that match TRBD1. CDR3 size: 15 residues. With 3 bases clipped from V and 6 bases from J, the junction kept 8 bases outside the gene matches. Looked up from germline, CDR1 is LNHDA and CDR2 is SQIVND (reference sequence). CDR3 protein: CASSILQGARDTQYF. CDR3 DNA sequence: TGTGCCAGTAGTATTCTGCAGGGGGCAAGGGATACGCAGTATTTT. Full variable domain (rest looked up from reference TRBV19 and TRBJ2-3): DGGITQSPKYLFRKEGQNVTLSCEQNLNHDAMYWYRQDPGQGLRLIYYSQIVNDFQKGDIAEGYSVSREKKESFPLTVTSAQKNPTAFYLCASSILQGARDTQYFGPGTRLTVL.

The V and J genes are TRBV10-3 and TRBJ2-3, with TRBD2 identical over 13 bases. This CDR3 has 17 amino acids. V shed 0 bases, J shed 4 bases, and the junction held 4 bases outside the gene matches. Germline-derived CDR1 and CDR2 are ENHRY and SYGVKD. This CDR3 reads CAISESRLAGGADTQYF. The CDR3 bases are TGTGCCATCAGTGAGTCGAGACTAGCGGGAGGTGCAGATACGCAGTATTTT.

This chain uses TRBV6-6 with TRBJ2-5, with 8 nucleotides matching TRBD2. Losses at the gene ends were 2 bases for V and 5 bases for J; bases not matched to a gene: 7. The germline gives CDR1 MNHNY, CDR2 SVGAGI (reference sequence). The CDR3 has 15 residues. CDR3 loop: CASSYPGGAVETQYF. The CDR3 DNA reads TGTGCCAGCAGTTACCCCGGGGGGGCCGTGGAGACCCAGTACTTC.

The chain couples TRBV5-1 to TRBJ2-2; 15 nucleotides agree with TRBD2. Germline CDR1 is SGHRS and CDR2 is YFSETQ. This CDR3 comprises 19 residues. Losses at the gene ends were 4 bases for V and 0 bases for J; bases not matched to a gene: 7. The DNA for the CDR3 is TGCGCCAGCAGCCAGGGACTAGCGGGAGGCTCCTCGAACACCGGGGAGCTGTTTTTT. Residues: CASSQGLAGGSSNTGELFF. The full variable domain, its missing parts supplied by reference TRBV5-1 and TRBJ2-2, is KAGVTQTPRYLIKTRGQQVTLSCSPISGHRSVSWYQQTPGQGLQFLFEYFSETQRNKGNFPGRFSGRQFSNSRSEMNVSTLELGDSALYLCASSQGLAGGSSNTGELFFGEGSRLTVL.

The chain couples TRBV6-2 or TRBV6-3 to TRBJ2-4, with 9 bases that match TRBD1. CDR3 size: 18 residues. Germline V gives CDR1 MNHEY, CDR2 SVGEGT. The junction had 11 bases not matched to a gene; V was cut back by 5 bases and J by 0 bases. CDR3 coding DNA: TGTGCCAGCAGTCCCGGGACAGGGAGCTCTGGAGCCAAAAACATTCAGTACTTC. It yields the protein CASSPGTGSSGAKNIQYF.

The CDR3 loop is CSVGDRASTDTQYF. The DNA for the CDR3 is TGCAGCGTGGGGGACAGGGCAAGCACAGATACGCAGTATTTT. The J gene is TRBJ2-3, the V gene TRBV29-1; 9 nucleotides match TRBD1. The germline CDR1 and CDR2 sequences are SQVTM and ANQGSEA. V lost 6 bases, J lost 0 bases, and 4 bases stayed unmatched. The CDR3 has 14 residues.

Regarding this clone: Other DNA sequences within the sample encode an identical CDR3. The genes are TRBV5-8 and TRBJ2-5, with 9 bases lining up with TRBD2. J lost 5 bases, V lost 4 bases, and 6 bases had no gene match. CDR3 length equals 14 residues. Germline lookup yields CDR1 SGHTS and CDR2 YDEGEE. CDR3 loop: CASSLLAGGETQYF. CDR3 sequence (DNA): TGTGCCAGCAGCCTACTAGCGGGTGGGGAGACCCAGTACTTC. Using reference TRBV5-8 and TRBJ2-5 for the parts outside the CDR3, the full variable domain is EAGVTQSPTHLIKTRGQQATLRCSPISGHTSVYWYQQALGLGLQFLLWYDEGEERNRGNFPPRFSGRQFPNYSSELNVNALELEDSALYLCASSLLAGGETQYFGPGTRLLVL.

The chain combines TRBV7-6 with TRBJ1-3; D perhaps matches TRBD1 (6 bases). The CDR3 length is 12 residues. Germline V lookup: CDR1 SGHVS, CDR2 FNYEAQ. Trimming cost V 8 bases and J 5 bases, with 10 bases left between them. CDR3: CASQGSRNTIYF. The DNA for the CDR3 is TGTGCCAGCCAGGGGAGTAGAAACACCATATATTTT.

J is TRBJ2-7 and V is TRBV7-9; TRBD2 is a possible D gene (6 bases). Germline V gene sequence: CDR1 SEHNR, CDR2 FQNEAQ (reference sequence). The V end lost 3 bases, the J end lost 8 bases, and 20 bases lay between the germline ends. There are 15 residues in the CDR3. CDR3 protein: CASSFGGSRASQQYF. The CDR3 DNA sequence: TGTGCCAGCAGCTTCGGGGGTAGTCGGGCGTCCCAGCAGTACTTC. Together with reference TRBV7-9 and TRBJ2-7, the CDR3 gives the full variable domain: DTGVSQNPRHKITKRGQNVTFRCDPISEHNRLYWYRQTLGQGPEFLTYFQNEAQLEKSRLLSDRFSAERPKGSFSTLEIQRTEQGDSAMYLCASSFGGSRASQQYFGPGTRLTVT.

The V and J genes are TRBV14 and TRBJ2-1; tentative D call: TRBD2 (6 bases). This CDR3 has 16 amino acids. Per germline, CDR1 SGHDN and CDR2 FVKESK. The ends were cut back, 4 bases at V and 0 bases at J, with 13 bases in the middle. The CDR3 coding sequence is TGTGCCAGCAGCCTTCGCGCGGGGAGCTCCTACAATGAGCAGTTCTTC. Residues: CASSLRAGSSYNEQFF.

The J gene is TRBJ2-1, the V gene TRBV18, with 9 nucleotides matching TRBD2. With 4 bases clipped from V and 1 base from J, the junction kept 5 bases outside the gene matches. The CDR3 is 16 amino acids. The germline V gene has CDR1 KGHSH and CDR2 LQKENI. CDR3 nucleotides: TGTGCCAGCTCACGAGGTAGCGGGAGTTCCTACAATGAGCAGTTCTTC. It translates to CASSRGSGSSYNEQFF.

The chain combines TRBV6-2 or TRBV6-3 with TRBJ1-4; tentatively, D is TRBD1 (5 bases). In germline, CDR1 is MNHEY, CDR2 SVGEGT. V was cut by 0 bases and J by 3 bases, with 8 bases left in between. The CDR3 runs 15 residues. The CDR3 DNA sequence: TGTGCCAGCAGTTACTCGCAGGGTCCTAATGAAAAACTGTTTTTT. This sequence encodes CASSYSQGPNEKLFF.

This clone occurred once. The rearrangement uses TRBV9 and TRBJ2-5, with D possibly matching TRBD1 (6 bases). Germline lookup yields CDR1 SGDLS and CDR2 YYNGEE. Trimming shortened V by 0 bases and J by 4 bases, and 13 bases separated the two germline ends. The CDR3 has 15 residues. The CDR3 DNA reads TGTGCCAGCAGCGTAGGGCCCCAGGGGCCAGAGACCCAGTACTTC. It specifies CASSVGPQGPETQYF. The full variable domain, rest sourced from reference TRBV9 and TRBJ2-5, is DSGVTQTPKHLITATGQRVTLRCSPRSGDLSVYWYQQSLDQGLQFLIQYYNGEERAKGNILERFSAQQFPDLHSELNLSSLELGDSALYFCASSVGPQGPETQYFGPGTRLLVL.

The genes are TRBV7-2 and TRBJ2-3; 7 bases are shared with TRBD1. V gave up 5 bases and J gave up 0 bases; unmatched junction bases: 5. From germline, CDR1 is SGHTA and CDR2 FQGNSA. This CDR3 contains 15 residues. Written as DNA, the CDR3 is TGTGCCAGCAGCCCGGGACAGTCTAGCACAGATACGCAGTATTTT. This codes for CASSPGQSSTDTQYF.

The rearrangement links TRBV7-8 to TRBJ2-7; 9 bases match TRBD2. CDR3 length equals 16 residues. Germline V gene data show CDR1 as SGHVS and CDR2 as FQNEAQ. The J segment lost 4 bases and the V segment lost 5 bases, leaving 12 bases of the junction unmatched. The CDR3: CASSPRSLAGSYEQYF. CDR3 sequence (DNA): TGTGCCAGCAGCCCCCGGTCGCTAGCGGGGTCGTACGAGCAGTACTTC.

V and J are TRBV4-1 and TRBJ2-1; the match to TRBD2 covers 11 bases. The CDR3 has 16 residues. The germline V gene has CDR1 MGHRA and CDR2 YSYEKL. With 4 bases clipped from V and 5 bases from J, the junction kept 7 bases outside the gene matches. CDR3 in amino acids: CASSRSGRGSHNEQFF. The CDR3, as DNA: TGCGCCAGCAGCCGTAGCGGGAGGGGTTCCCACAATGAGCAGTTCTTC.

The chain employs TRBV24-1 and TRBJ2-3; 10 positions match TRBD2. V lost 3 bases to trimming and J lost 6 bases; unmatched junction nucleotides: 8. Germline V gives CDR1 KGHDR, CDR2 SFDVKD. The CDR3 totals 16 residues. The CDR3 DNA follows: TGTGCCACCAGTGATCGGAGCGGGAGGGCCGGGGATACGCAGTATTTT. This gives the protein CATSDRSGRAGDTQYF.

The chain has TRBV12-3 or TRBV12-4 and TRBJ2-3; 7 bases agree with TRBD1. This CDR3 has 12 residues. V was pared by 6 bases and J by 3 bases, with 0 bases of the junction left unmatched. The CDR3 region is CASRTGTDTQYF. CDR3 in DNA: TGTGCCAGCAGGACAGGGACAGATACGCAGTATTTT.

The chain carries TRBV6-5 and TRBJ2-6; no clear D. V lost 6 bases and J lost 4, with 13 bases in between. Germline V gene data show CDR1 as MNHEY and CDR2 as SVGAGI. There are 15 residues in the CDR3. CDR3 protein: CASSTGPRGANVLTF. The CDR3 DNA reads TGTGCCAGCAGCACCGGTCCTCGGGGGGCCAACGTCCTGACTTTC.

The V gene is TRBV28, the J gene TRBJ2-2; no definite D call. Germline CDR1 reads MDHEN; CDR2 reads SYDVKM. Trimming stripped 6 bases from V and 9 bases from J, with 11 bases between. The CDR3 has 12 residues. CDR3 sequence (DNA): TGTGCCAGCAGCCTCGGTCCCCGGGAGCTGTTTTTT. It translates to CASSLGPRELFF.